This note documents a single T cell receptor beta chain sequence. This entry is derived from a study of blood T cell repertoires in COVID-19. In the study overall: The analysed material was cDNA or gDNA that came from T cells, B-cell-depleted T cells, or PBMCs.

The CDR3 runs to 14 residues. From germline, CDR1 is SGDLS and CDR2 YYNGEE. Trimming shortened V by 0 bases and J by 2 bases, and 7 bases separated the two germline ends. TCRdb keeps only in-frame clones here, not all; method: immunoSEQ multiplex PCR. The sample includes roughly 100,000 clones, about 79% of them seen just once. This clonotype was obtained from a woman aged 80 or over with active or convalescent COVID-19. The sequenced material came from peripheral blood. The rearrangement joins TRBV9 to TRBJ2-3; D uncertain. CDR3 nucleotide sequence: TGTGCCAGCAGCGTAGCAGGATCCACAGATACGCAGTATTTT. Protein sequence: CASSVAGSTDTQYF.